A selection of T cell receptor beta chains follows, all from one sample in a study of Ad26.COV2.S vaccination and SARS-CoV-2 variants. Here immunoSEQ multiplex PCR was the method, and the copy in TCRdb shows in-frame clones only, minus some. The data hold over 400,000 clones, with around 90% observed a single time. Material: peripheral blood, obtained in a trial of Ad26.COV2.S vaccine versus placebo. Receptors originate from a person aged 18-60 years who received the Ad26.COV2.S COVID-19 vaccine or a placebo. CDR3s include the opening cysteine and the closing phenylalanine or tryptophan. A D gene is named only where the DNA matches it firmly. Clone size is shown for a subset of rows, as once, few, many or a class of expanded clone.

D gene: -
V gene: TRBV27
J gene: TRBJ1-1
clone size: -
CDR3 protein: CASSISENTEAFF
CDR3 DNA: TGTGCCAGCAGTATCTCGGAGAACACTGAAGCTTTCTTT

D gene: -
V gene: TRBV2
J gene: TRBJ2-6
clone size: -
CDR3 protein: CASSLSSGANVLTF
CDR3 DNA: TGTGCCAGCAGTCTATCCTCTGGGGCCAACGTCCTGACTTTC

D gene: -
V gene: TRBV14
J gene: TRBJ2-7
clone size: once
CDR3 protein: CASSQGLAPTYEQYF
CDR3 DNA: TGTGCCAGCAGCCAAGGTCTAGCGCCGACCTACGAGCAGTACTTC

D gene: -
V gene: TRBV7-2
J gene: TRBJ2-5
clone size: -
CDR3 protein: CASSTATGRVETQYF
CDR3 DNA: TGTGCCAGCAGCACGGCGACAGGGAGGGTTGAGACCCAGTACTTC

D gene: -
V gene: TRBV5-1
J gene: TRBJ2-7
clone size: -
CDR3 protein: CASSPLGFSSYEQYF
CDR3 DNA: TGCGCCAGCAGCCCGCTGGGGTTTAGCTCCTACGAGCAGTACTTC

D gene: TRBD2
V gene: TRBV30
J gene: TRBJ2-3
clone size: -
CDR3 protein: CAWSVQSGGPDTQYF
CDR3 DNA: TGTGCCTGGAGTGTACAAAGCGGGGGCCCCGATACGCAGTATTTT

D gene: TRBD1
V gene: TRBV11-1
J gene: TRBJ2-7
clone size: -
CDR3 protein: CASSSPGQGSYEQYF
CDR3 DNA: TGTGCCAGCAGCTCGCCGGGACAGGGCTCCTACGAGCAGTACTTC

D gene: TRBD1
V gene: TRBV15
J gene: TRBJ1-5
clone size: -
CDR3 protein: CATSRARQGAQPQHF
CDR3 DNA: TGTGCCACCAGCAGAGCTCGACAGGGAGCACAGCCCCAGCATTTT

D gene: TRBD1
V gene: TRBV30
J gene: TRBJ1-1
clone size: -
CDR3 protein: CAWTRDSPEAFF
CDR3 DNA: TGTGCCTGGACCCGGGACAGTCCTGAAGCTTTCTTT

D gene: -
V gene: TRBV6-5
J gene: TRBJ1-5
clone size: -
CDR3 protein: CASKLVGVSNQPQHF
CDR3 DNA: TGTGCCAGCAAACTGGTGGGCGTGAGCAATCAGCCCCAGCATTTT

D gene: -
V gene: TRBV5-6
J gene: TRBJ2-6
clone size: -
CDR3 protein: CASSLRGAGANVLTF
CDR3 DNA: TGTGCCAGCAGCTTGAGGGGTGCTGGGGCCAACGTCCTGACTTTC

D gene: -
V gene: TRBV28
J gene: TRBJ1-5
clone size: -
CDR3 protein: CASRQGSQPQHF
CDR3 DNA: TGTGCCAGCAGACAGGGCAGTCAGCCCCAGCATTTT

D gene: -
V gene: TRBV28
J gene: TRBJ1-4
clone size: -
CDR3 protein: CASMTGTTEKLFF
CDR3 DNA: TGTGCCAGCATGACTGGGACAACTGAAAAACTGTTTTTT

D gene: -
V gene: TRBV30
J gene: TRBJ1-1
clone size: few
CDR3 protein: CAWSEGLNTEAFF
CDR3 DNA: TGTGCCTGGAGTGAAGGCCTGAACACTGAAGCTTTCTTT

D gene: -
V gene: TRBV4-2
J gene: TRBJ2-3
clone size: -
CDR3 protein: CASSPRGRDFGDTQYF
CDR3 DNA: TGTGCCAGCAGCCCCCGTGGGCGGGACTTTGGGGATACGCAGTATTTT

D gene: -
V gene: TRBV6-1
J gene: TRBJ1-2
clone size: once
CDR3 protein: CASSERQEKYYGYTF
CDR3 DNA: TGTGCCAGCAGTGAACGCCAGGAGAAATACTATGGCTACACCTTC

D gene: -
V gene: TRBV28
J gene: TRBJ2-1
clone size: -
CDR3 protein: CASSLPDVGVTYNEQFF
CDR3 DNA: TGTGCCAGCAGTTTACCCGACGTCGGGGTAACCTACAATGAGCAGTTCTTC

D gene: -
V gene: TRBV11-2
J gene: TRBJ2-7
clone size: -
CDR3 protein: CASSTRLGRSGRDEQYF
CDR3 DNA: TGTGCCAGCAGCACTCGACTCGGACGTAGCGGCAGGGACGAGCAGTACTTC

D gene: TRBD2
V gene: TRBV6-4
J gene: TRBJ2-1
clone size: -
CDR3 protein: CASSDSAGGPNEQFF
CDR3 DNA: TGTGCCAGCAGTGACTCTGCGGGAGGGCCCAATGAGCAGTTCTTC

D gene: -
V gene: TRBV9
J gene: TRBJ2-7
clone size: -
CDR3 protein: CASSVGGEQYF
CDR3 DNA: TGTGCCAGCAGCGTAGGGGGTGAGCAGTACTTC

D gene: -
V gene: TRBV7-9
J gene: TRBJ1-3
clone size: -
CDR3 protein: CASSRSDSGNTIYF
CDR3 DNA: TGTGCCAGCAGCAGATCCGATTCTGGAAACACCATATATTTT

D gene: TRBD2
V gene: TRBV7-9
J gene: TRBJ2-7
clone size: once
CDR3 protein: CASSLREDPSYEQYF
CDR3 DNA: TGTGCCAGCAGCTTGCGGGAGGACCCATCCTACGAGCAGTACTTC

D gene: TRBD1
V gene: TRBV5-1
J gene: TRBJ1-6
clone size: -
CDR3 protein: CASSPNLIGQGDSPLHF
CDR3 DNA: TGCGCCAGCAGCCCCAACTTGATTGGACAGGGGGATTCACCCCTCCACTTT

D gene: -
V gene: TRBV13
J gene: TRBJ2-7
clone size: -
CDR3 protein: CASSLSGYTPYEQYF
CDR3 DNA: TGTGCCAGCAGCCTGAGCGGCTATACGCCCTACGAGCAGTACTTC

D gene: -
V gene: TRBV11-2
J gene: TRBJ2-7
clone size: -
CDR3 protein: CASSLGNSYEQYF
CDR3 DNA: TGTGCCAGCAGCTTAGGGAACTCCTACGAGCAGTACTTC

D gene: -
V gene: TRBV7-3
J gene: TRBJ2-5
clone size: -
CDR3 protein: CASSLVYQETQYF
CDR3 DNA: TGTGCCAGCAGCTTAGTGTACCAAGAGACCCAGTACTTC

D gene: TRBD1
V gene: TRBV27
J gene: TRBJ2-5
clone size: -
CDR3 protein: CASSLLTGFQETQYF
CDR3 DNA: TGTGCCAGCAGTTTATTGACAGGGTTCCAAGAGACCCAGTACTTC